The entry below gives a single T cell receptor (beta chain) sequence along with its context. These data originate in a study of blood T cell repertoires in COVID-19. Study overall: COVID-19 samples collected from the United States, Italy and Spain covered acute and convalescent phases. Sources were T cells, B-cell-depleted T cells, or PBMCs; the material itself was cDNA or gDNA.

The germline gives CDR1 GTSNPN, CDR2 SVGIG (reference sequence). The CDR3 is 17 residues long. V dropped 8 bases and J dropped 4; count of bases not matched to a gene: 13. Produced via immunoSEQ multiplex PCR; TCRdb's table is partial and in-frame only. The data show about 250,000 clones, 75% to 90% seen once. The sequencing input was peripheral blood. This clonotype was sampled from a man aged 40-50 years with acute or convalescent COVID-19. This chain connects TRBV30 to TRBJ2-2; 13 positions match TRBD2. CDR3 sequence: CARDRTSGSPGTGELFF. CDR3 sequence (DNA): TGTGCCCGGGATCGGACTAGCGGGAGCCCGGGCACCGGGGAGCTGTTTTTT.